The 4 T cell receptor beta chains reported below all come from one sample, sequenced in a study of T cells in localized non-small cell lung cancer. The assay was immunoSEQ multiplex PCR, and TCRdb's table has in-frame clones only and misses some. Of some 64,000 clones in the sample, approximately 80% were seen once. Sample: PBMCs, taken before any cancer treatment. The receptors here all came from a man between 40 and 69 years old with stage II lung adenocarcinoma.

The chain joins TRBV19 to TRBJ2-2; 10 bases fit TRBD2. CDR3 length equals 15 residues. Germline V gene data show CDR1 as LNHDA and CDR2 as SQIVND (reference sequence). V was pared by 3 bases and J by 8 bases, with 6 bases of the junction left unmatched. The CDR3 bases are TGTGCCAGTAGTATGCTAGCGGGAGTTTTAGGGGAGCTGTTTTTT. This gives the protein CASSMLAGVLGELFF.

The chain employs TRBV5-4 and TRBJ1-2; D unresolved. V gave up 10 bases and J gave up 1 base, with 14 bases separating them. The CDR3 is 13 residues long. The V gene's germline CDR1 is SGHNT and CDR2 YYREEE (reference sequence). For the CDR3, the DNA is TGTGCCGGAGGAACAGAGATTAACTATGGCTACACCTTC. It codes for CAGGTEINYGYTF.

The CDR3 DNA follows: TGTGCCAGCAGCTTGGGCAGACCTGGAAACACCATATATTTT. Protein sequence: CASSLGRPGNTIYF. The J gene is TRBJ1-3, the V gene TRBV5-4; unclear D gene. The germline V gene has CDR1 SGHNT and CDR2 YYREEE (reference sequence). The CDR3 runs to 14 residues. V gave up 0 bases and J gave up 2 bases, with 6 bases separating them.

This chain connects TRBV6-5 to TRBJ2-6; no firm D call. Trimming took off 5 bases at V and 3 bases at J, with 8 bases between the two ends. The CDR3 contains 14 residues. From germline, CDR1 is MNHEY and CDR2 SVGAGI. CDR3 in amino acids: CASSEGNGANVLTF. The CDR3 DNA sequence: TGTGCCAGCAGTGAAGGAAATGGGGCCAACGTCCTGACTTTC.